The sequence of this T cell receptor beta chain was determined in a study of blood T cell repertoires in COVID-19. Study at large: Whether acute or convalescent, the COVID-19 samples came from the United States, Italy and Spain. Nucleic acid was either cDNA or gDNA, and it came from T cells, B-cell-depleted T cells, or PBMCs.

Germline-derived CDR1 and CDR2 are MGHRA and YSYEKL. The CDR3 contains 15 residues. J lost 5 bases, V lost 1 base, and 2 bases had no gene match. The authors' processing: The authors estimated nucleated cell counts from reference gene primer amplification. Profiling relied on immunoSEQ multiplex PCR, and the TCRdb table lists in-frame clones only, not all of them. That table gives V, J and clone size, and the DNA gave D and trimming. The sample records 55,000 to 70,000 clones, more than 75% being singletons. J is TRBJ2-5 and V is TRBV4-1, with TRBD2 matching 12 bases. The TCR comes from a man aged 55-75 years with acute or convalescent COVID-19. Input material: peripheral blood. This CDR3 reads CASSQGLAGGETQYF. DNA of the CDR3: TGCGCCAGCAGCCAAGGGCTAGCGGGGGGGGAGACCCAGTACTTC.